This passage covers 3 T cell receptor beta chains from one sample sequenced in a study of human T cells and chemical hapten exposure. Time point of the sample: patch test 1, 2 weeks after DPC sensitization. Indicated treatment: therapeutic diphenylcyclopropenone sensitization with weekly scalp DPC. TCRdb processed the RACE reads anew with MiXCR; each CDR3 protein has one entry. The table lists nearly 80,000 distinct CDR3 sequences, 10% of them singletons, with roughly 1.4% in the top ten. The sequencing used whole blood, collected in connection with sensitization to the hapten diphenylcyclopropenone (DPC). These receptors originate from a woman aged 50 to 60 with alopecia areata. Some clones in this sample may be carry-over from other donors' samples.

The gene calls are TRBV2 and TRBJ2-2; no definite D call. Germline V gene data show CDR1 as SNHLY and CDR2 as FYNNEI. The V gene lost 5 bases and the J gene lost 5 bases, with 9 bases spanning the gap. This CDR3 has 13 amino acids. In nucleotides, the CDR3 is TGTGCCAGCAGTCTTCCCATTACCGGGGAGCTGTTTTTT. Translation: CASSLPITGELFF. The full variable domain, in which reference TRBV2 and TRBJ2-2 provide the parts outside the CDR3, is EPEVTQTPSHQVTQMGQEVILRCVPISNHLYFYWYRQILGQKVEFLVSFYNNEISEKSEIFDDQFSVERPDGSNFTLKIRSTKLEDSAMYFCASSLPITGELFFGEGSRLTVL.

In this sample, this clonotype turned up a few times. The V gene is TRBV5-4, the J gene TRBJ1-1, with 7 bases that match TRBD1. This CDR3 has 16 amino acids. Germline CDR1 SGHNT, CDR2 YYREEE (reference sequence). Unmatched junction bases numbered 9, after V lost 4 bases and J lost 0 bases. The CDR3 region is CASSPGQRLVNTEAFF. CDR3 DNA sequence: TGTGCCAGCAGCCCGGGACAGCGGCTGGTGAACACTGAAGCTTTCTTT.

The rearrangement links TRBV5-1 to TRBJ2-3; the D gene is possibly TRBD1 (6 bases). Between the trimmed V and J ends, which lost 3 bases and 2 bases, there was a span of 10 bases. Germline CDR1 SGHRS, CDR2 YFSETQ. The CDR3 runs 14 residues. CDR3 loop: CASSSRGDTDTQYF. The CDR3 DNA is TGCGCCAGCAGCTCCAGGGGAGACACAGATACGCAGTATTTT.